The source of this TCR beta chain is a study of cytomegalovirus exposure and HLA in healthy donors (TCRdb year 2017). Broadly, across the study: The 550 to 750 repertoires of the first cohort and the 95 to 150 validation repertoires were produced on the same platform, according to a later analysis. The study was designed to test whether signatures of past pathogen exposure could be identified by cataloging public T cell receptors. Along with the roughly 670-subject first cohort, a separate validation cohort of around 110 different subjects was used. To predict cytomegalovirus infection status, the study combined high-throughput TCR immunosequencing, statistical association of individual TCRs with disease status, and machine learning.

A word on this clone: What this receptor recognizes is not known. No base quality values were provided; no much bigger clone lies one nucleotide off.

For CDR1 and CDR2, the germline V gene lists MDHEN and SYDVKM. V trim: 6 bases; J trim: 2 bases; unmatched bases: 4. Inclusive of the bounding cysteine and phenylalanine, the CDR3 is 14 residues long. Kept here is only the CDR3 DNA, which spans 42 bases and is read in frame from base 1. The donors belonged to the validation cohort of about 120 subjects, which was separate from the approximately 660-subject first cohort. Libraries came from the immunoSEQ multiplex PCR assay. As for the original processing: A statistical classification framework was built for diagnosing cytomegalovirus status from the catalog of TCR beta chain sequences. TCRdb provides this immuneACCESS table in a form limited to in-frame rearrangements. Some clones are lacking; in checked studies, under half of them reflect an unresolved V gene, and why the rest are absent is not known. That table furnishes V, J and clone size, whereas the DNA furnished D and trimming. Recorded for this sample are 120,000 or so clones; roughly nine tenths of them occurred a single time. Approximately 1.1% of the sample lies in the top ten.

Overall study outcomes, separate from this receptor: The authors suggested that the approach could potentially be generalized to other disease states and immunological phenotypes. A few of the identified cytomegalovirus-associated TCR beta chains were confirmed in vitro to be specific for cytomegalovirus antigens. All 120 or so repertoires were used to score co-occurrence in the validation cohort in a later analysis, because that analysis had no HLA typing for the cohort. In the study, approximately 150 TCR beta chains were listed as associated with cytomegalovirus. The classifier was reported to diagnose cytomegalovirus status with high specificity and sensitivity in both the original cohort and the validation cohort. While some public TCRs were present in many individuals, most TCR sequences turned up only very rarely across donors. A later analysis found that TCRs clustered in the first cohort also tended to co-occur in the 95 to 150 validation repertoires, with 94% of cluster scores above 0.

The chain couples TRBV28 to TRBJ1-1, and 9 junction bases match TRBD1. The sequence was collected from a woman aged 18 to 35 in good health and CMV-seronegative. Sequenced: PBMCs. The CDR3 corresponds to CASRTQGANTEAFF. The DNA reads TGTGCCAGCAGAACACAGGGGGCAAACACTGAAGCTTTCTTT.